The 7 T cell receptor beta chains presented below share a single source sample, sequenced in a study of blood T cell repertoires in COVID-19. Generated by immunoSEQ multiplex PCR, the TCRdb table keeps only in-frame clones and is missing some. The sample has under 200,000 clones; about 86% are singletons. Sequenced: peripheral blood. The receptors come from a man aged 55 to 70 with acute or convalescent COVID-19.

V gene TRBV6-5 combines with J gene TRBJ1-5; tentatively, D is TRBD1 (5 bases). Looked up from germline, CDR1 is MNHEY and CDR2 is SVGAGI. V was trimmed by 6 bases and J by 4 bases, leaving 16 bases between them. There are 15 residues in the CDR3. CDR3 nucleotides: TGTGCCAGCAGCCTAACCAGGGCCCCTAATCAGCCCCAGCATTTT. This gives the protein CASSLTRAPNQPQHF.

The chain has TRBV28 and TRBJ2-3; D may be TRBD1 (6 bases). Trimming shortened V by 1 base and J by 6 bases, and 14 bases separated the two germline ends. Germline lookup yields CDR1 MDHEN and CDR2 SYDVKM. This CDR3 region has 15 residues. The CDR3 DNA sequence: TGTGCCAGCAGTTTATATGGGGGCCCAAAGGATACGCAGTATTTT. Its translation: CASSLYGGPKDTQYF.

The V call is TRBV4-1, the J call TRBJ1-5, with 9 bases lining up with TRBD1. Germline CDR1 MGHRA, CDR2 YSYEKL. The CDR3 sequence is 17 residues long. The trim removed 1 base at V and 0 bases at J, leaving 4 bases unmatched. In nucleotides, the CDR3 is TGCGCCAGCAGCCAAGGACAGGGGGTTTCTAGCAATCAGCCCCAGCATTTT. Its translation is CASSQGQGVSSNQPQHF.

V and J are TRBV6-5 and TRBJ1-1; D remains unclear. Trimming took 7 bases from V and 4 from J, leaving 13 bases between them. The CDR3 length is 13 residues. Germline loops: CDR1 MNHEY, CDR2 SVGAGI. The DNA for the CDR3 is TGTGCCAGCACCCCGTGGACTCGCACTGAAGCTTTCTTT. This translates into CASTPWTRTEAFF.

To note about this clone: Within the sample, other DNA sequences also encode this same CDR3. V is TRBV18 and J is TRBJ2-5, with 10 bases that match TRBD2. Germline V gene data show CDR1 as KGHSH and CDR2 as LQKENI. Unmatched junction bases numbered 2, after V lost 6 bases and J lost 1 base. This CDR3 is 14 amino acids long. In DNA, the CDR3 is TGTGCCAGCTCGAGGACTAGCGGCCAAGAGACCCAGTACTTC. Translating gives CASSRTSGQETQYF.

The rearrangement links TRBV3-1 (or the pseudogene TRBV3-2) to TRBJ1-3; 9 bases are shared with TRBD1. Germline V CDR1 and CDR2: LGHDT, YNNKEL (reference sequence). The trim removed 2 bases at V and 2 bases at J, leaving 1 base unmatched. This CDR3 is built from 15 residues. CDR3 in amino acids: CASSQRTGAGNTIYF. The CDR3 region has the DNA TGTGCCAGCAGCCAAAGGACAGGGGCTGGAAACACCATATATTTT.

The CDR3 bases are TGCGCCAGCAGCCAAGATCTGTTACGGAGAAGCTCCTACAATGAGCAGTTCTTC. Protein sequence: CASSQDLLRRSSYNEQFF. The V gene is TRBV4-1, the J gene TRBJ2-1; no reliable D call. The germline V and J ends were trimmed by 0 bases and 0 bases, with 15 bases remaining between them. Germline V gene data show CDR1 as MGHRA and CDR2 as YSYEKL. The CDR3 is 18 residues long.